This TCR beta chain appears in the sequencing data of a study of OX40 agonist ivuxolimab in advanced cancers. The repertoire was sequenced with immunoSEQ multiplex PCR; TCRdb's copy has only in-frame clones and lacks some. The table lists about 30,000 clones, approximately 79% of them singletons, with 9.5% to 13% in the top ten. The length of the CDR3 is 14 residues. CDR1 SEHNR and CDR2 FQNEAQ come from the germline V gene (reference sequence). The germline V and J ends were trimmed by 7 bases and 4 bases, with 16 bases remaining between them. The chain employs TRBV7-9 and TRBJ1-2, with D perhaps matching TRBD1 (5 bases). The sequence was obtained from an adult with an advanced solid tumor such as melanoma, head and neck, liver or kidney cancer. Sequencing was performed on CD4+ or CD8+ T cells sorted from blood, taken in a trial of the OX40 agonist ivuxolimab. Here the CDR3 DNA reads TGTGCCAGCAAGAGGGACGCCGGTCCCTATGGCTACACCTTC. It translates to CASKRDAGPYGYTF.